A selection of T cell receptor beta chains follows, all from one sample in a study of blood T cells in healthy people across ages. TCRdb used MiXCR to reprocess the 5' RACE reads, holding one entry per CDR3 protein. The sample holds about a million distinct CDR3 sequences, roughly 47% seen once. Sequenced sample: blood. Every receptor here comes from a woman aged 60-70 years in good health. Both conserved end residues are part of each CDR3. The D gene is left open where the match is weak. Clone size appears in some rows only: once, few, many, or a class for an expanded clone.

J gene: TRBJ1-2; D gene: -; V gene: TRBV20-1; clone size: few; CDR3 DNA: TGCAGTGCTAGAGAATTCGGGACCGCCAGCTACACCTTC; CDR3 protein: CSAREFGTASYTF
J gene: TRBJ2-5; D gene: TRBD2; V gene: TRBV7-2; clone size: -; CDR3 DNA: TGTGCCAGCAGCTTAGGGGGTAGTAGCGGGGGTGAGCAGTACTTC; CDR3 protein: CASSLGGSSGGEQYF
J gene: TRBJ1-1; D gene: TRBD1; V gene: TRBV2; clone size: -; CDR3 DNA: TGTGCCAGCAGTGGACAGGGGAGCGTAACGGCTGAAGCTTTCTTT; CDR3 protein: CASSGQGSVTAEAFF
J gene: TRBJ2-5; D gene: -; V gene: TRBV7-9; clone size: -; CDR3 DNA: TGTGCCAGCAGCTTCGCGCCAGAGACCCAGTACTTC; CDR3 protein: CASSFAPETQYF
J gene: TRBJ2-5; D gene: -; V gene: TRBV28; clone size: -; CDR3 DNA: TGTGCCAGCTCAGGGGCGTACCAAGAGACCCAGTACTTC; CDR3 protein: CASSGAYQETQYF
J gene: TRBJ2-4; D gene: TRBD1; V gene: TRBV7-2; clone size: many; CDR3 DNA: TGTGCCAGCAGAGACGATGACAGGGGGCTTCAGTACTTC; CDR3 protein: CASRDDDRGLQYF
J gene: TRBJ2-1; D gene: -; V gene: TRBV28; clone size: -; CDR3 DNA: TGTGCCAGCAGTCCCCCCGACAGGTCCTACAATGAGCAGTTCTTC; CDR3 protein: CASSPPDRSYNEQFF
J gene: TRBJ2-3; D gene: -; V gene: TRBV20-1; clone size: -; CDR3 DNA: TGCAGTGCTTCCCCTAGCGGCACAGATACGCAGTATTTT; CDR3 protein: CSASPSGTDTQYF
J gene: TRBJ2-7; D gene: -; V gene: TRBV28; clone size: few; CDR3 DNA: TGTGCCAGCAGTTTACCCAAAACCATCGGGCAGTACTTC; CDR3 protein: CASSLPKTIGQYF
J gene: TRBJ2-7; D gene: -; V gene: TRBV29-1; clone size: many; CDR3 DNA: TGCAGCGTTAGGGCAGACTCCTACGAGCAGTACTTC; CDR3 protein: CSVRADSYEQYF
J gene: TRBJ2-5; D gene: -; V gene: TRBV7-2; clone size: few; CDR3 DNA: TGTGCCAGCAGCTCAAGGGGGGCCTACGATGGGCAGTACTTC; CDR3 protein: CASSSRGAYDGQYF
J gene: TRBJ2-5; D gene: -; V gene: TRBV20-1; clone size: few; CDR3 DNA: TGCAGTGCTAGAGATTCTCAGGGAAGGGAGACCCAGTACTTC; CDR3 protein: CSARDSQGRETQYF
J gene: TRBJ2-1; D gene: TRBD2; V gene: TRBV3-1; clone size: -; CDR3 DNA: TGTGCCAGCAGCCAGTCCCGGGCGGGAGACTACAATGAGCAGTTCTTC; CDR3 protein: CASSQSRAGDYNEQFF
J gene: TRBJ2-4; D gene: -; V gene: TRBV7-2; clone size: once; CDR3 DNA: TGTGCCAGCAGCTTAGCAGTAGGGGGGTTCAAAAACATTCAGTACTTC; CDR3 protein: CASSLAVGGFKNIQYF
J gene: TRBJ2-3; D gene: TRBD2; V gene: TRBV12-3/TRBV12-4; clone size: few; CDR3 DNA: TGTGCCAGCAGTTCGACTAGCCGATCCACAGATACGCAGTATTTT; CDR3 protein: CASSSTSRSTDTQYF
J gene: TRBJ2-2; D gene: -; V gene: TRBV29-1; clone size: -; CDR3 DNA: TGCAGCGCCCTTCTCGGTGGGGATAACACCGGGGAGCTGTTTTTT; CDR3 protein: CSALLGGDNTGELFF
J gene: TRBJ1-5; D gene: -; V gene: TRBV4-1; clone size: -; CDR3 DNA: TGCGCCAGCAGCCAAGTTGTTACATGGGGCAATCAGCCCCAGCATTTT; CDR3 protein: CASSQVVTWGNQPQHF
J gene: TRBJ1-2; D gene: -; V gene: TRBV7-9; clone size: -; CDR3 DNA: TGTGCCAGCAGCTTAGATCCTGCTAACTATGGCTACACCTTC; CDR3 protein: CASSLDPANYGYTF
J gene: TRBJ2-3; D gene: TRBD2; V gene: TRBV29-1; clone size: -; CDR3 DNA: TGCAGCGTCCGATCTAGCGGGAGCACAGATACGCAGTATTTT; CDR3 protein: CSVRSSGSTDTQYF
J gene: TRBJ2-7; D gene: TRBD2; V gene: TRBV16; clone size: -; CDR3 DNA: TGTGCCAGCAGCCAATTTTGGGGGGGGTCCGACGAGCAGTACTTC; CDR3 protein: CASSQFWGGSDEQYF
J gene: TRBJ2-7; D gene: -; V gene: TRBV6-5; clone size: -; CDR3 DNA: TGTGCCAGCAGCGACACCATTCTTGGCCCCTACGAGCAGTACTTC; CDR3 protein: CASSDTILGPYEQYF
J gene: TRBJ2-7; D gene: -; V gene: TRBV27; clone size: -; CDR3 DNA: TGTGCCAGCGCACAAGCAGGCCTCCTCTACGAGCAGTACTTC; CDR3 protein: CASAQAGLLYEQYF